This section outlines one T cell receptor (beta chain) sequence together with its context. Clones were sequenced by immunoSEQ multiplex PCR, and TCRdb holds only the in-frame ones, with some missing. Altogether about 120,000 clones are present, roughly 84% being singletons, with the ten largest covering approximately 3.5%. These data belong to a study of blood T cell repertoires in COVID-19. Across the whole study: Some COVID-19 samples were acute and others convalescent; all came from the United States, Italy and Spain.

The CDR3 runs to 15 residues. The V gene's germline CDR1 is MDHEN and CDR2 SYDVKM. V dropped 3 bases and J dropped 0 bases, with 11 bases sitting between them. Participants came from some 26 US areas, aged about 18 to 89 years. Participants reported their clinical history, and cohort assignment relied on those reports. Cohort 3 recovery required two negative PCRs, clearance, or symptom resolution. The chain combines TRBV28 with TRBJ1-1; no clear D gene. The source is a woman in her 30s who had recovered from COVID-19. The specimen was PBMCs or T cells enriched from blood (not recorded which). In DNA, the CDR3 is TGTGCCAGCAGTTTTGGGCAGATCATGAACACTGAAGCTTTCTTT. Translating it yields CASSFGQIMNTEAFF.